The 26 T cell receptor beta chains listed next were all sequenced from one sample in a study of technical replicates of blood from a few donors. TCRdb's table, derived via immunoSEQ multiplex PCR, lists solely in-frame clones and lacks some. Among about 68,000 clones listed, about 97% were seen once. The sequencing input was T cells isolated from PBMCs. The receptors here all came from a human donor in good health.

CDR3 nucleotide sequence: TGTGCCAGCAGCTTCAGCGGACTCTTCACAGATACGCAGTATTTT. It is translated as CASSFSGLFTDTQYF. The V gene is TRBV5-8, the J gene TRBJ2-3; D is possibly TRBD2 (5 bases). The CDR3 sequence is 15 residues long. V was trimmed by 2 bases and J by 2 bases, leaving 12 bases between them. The V gene's germline CDR1 is SGHTS and CDR2 YDEGEE.

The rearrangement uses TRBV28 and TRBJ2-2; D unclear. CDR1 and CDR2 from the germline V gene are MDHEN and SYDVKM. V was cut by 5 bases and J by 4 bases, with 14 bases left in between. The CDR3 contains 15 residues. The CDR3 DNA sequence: TGTGCCAGCAGTGAGTTAAGCCCGAGCACCGGGGAGCTGTTTTTT. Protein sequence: CASSELSPSTGELFF.

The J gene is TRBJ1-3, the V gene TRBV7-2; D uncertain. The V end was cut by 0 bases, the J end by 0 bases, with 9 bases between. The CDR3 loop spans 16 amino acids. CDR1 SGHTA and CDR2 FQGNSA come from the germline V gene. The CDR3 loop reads CASSLALMSSGNTIYF. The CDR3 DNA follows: TGTGCCAGCAGCTTAGCGCTTATGAGCTCTGGAAACACCATATATTTT.

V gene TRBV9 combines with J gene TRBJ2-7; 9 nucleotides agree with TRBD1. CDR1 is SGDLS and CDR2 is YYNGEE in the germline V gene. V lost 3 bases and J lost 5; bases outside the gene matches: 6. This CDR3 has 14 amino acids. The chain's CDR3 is CASSATGGAHEQYF. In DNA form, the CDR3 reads TGTGCCAGCAGCGCGACAGGGGGGGCCCACGAGCAGTACTTC.

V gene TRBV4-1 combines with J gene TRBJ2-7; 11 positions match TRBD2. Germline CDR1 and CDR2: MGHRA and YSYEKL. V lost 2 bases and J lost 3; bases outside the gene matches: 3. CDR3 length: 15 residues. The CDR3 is CASSQTSGRSYEQYF. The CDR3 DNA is TGCGCCAGCAGCCAAACTAGCGGGAGAAGCTACGAGCAGTACTTC.

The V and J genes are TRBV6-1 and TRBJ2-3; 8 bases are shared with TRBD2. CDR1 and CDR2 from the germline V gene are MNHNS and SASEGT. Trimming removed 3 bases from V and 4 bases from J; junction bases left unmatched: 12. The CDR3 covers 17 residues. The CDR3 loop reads CASSDWGREGLADTQYF. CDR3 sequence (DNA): TGTGCCAGCAGTGATTGGGGTCGGGAGGGCCTCGCAGATACGCAGTATTTT.

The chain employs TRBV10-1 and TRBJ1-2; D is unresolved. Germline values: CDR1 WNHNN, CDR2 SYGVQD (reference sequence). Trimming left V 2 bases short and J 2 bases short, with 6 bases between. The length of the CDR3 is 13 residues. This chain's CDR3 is CASSEAENYGYTF. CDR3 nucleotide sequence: TGCGCCAGCAGTGAGGCAGAAAACTATGGCTACACCTTC.

The chain's CDR3 is CASSSGPGTGQLQHF. The CDR3 nucleotides read TGTGCCAGCAGCTCCGGTCCCGGGACAGGGCAACTCCAGCATTTT. The V call is TRBV13, the J call TRBJ1-5; 9 bases map to TRBD1. CDR3 length: 15 amino acids. Trimming took 4 bases from V and 12 from J; bases not matched to a gene: 13. Germline lookup yields CDR1 PRHDT and CDR2 FYEKMQ (reference sequence).

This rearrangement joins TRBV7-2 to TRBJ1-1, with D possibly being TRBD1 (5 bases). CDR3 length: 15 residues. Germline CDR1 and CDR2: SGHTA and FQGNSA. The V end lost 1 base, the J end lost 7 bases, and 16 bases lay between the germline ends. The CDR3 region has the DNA TGTGCCAGCAGCTTAGTACCGGGGGTTTTGGGTGAAGCTTTCTTT. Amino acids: CASSLVPGVLGEAFF.

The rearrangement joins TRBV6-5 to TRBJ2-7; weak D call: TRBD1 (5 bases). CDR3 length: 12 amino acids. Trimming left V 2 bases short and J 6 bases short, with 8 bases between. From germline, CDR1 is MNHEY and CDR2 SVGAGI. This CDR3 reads CASSYRGTEQYF. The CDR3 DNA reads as TGTGCCAGCAGTTACAGGGGAACCGAGCAGTACTTC.

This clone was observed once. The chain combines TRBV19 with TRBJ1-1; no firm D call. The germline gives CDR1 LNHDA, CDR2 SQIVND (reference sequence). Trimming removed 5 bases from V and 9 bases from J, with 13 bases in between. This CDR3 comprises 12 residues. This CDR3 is CASSFLEEKAFF. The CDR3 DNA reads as TGTGCCAGTAGTTTCCTGGAGGAAAAAGCTTTCTTT.

The CDR3 DNA follows: TGTGCCAGCAGCTTAGGGGCTCGAGACATTAACACTGAAGCTTTCTTT. Amino acids: CASSLGARDINTEAFF. The gene calls are TRBV7-6 and TRBJ1-1; D gene unclear. CDR1 and CDR2 from the germline V gene are SGHVS and FNYEAQ. V dropped 1 base and J dropped 2 bases, with 14 bases sitting between them. The CDR3 has 16 amino acids. The complete variable domain, with remaining parts taken from reference TRBV7-6 and TRBJ1-1, reads GAGVSQSPRYKVTKRGQDVALRCDPISGHVSLYWYRQALGQGPEFLTYFNYEAQQDKSGLPNDRFSAERPEGSISTLTIQRTEQRDSAMYRCASSLGARDINTEAFFGQGTRLTVV.

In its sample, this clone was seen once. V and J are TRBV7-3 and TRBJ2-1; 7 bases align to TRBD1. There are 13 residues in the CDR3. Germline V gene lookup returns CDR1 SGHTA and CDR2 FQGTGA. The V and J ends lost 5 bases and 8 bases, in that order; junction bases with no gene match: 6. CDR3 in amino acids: CASSRRTGDEQFF. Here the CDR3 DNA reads TGTGCCAGCAGCCGAAGAACAGGGGATGAGCAGTTCTTC.

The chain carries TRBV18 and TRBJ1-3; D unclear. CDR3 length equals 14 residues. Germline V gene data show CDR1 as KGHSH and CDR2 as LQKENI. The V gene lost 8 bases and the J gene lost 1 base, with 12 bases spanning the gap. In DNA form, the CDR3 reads TGTGCCAGCGCTCCTGGCATATCTGGAAACACCATATATTTT. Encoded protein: CASAPGISGNTIYF.

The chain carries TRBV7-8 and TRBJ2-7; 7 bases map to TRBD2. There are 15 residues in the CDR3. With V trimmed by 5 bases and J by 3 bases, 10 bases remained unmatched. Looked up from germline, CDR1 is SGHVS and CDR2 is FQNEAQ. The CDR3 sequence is CASSPSIREGYEQYF. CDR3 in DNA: TGTGCCAGCAGCCCTTCGATTAGGGAGGGCTACGAGCAGTACTTC.

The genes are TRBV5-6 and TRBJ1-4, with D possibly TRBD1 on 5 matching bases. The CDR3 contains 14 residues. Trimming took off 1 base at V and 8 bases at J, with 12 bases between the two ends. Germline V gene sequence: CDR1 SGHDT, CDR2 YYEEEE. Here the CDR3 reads CASSLTGEREKLFF. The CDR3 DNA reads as TGTGCCAGCAGCTTGACGGGGGAGAGGGAAAAACTGTTTTTT. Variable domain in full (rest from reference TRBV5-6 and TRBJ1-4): DAGVTQSPTHLIKTRGQQVTLRCSPKSGHDTVSWYQQALGQGPQFIFQYYEEEERQRGNFPDRFSGHQFPNYSSELNVNALLLGDSALYLCASSLTGEREKLFFGSGTQLSVL.

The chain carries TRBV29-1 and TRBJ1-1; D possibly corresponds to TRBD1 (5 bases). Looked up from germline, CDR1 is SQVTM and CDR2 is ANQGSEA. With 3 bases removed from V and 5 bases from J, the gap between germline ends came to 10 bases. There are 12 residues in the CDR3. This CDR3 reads CSVDGGDTEAFF. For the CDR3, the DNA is TGCAGCGTTGATGGGGGGGATACTGAAGCTTTCTTT.

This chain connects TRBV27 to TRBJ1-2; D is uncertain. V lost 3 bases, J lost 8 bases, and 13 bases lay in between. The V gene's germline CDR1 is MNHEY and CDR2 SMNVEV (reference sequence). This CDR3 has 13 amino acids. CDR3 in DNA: TGTGCCAGCAGTTTTAGTGTTGGTCACGGCTACACCTTC. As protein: CASSFSVGHGYTF.

The DNA for the CDR3 is TGTGCCAGCAGCTTGGGACAGGGCGGGGCGTACGAGCAGTACTTC. Protein product: CASSLGQGGAYEQYF. This sequence joins TRBV5-4 and TRBJ2-7, with TRBD1 as a possible D gene (7 bases). Trimming left V 0 bases short and J 4 bases short, with 14 bases between. CDR3 size: 15 residues. Per germline, CDR1 SGHNT and CDR2 YYREEE (reference sequence).

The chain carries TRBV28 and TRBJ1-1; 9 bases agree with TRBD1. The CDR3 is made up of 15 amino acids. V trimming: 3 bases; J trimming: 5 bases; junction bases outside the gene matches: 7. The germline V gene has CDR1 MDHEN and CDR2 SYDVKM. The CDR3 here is CASSLGQGFRTEAFF. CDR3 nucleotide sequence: TGTGCCAGCAGTTTGGGACAGGGCTTTAGGACTGAAGCTTTCTTT.

The CDR3 DNA sequence: TGTGCCAGCAGTACGGGGGTAGACTATGGCTACACCTTC. Translation gives CASSTGVDYGYTF. The rearrangement joins TRBV6-5 to TRBJ1-2, with D perhaps TRBD1 (5 bases). V lost 5 bases, J lost 3 bases, and 10 bases lay in between. CDR3 length: 13 residues. The V gene's germline CDR1 is MNHEY and CDR2 SVGAGI.

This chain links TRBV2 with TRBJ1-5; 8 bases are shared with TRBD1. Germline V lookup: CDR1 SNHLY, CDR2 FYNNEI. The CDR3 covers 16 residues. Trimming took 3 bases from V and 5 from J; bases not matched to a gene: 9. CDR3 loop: CASSDQGQGQYQPQHF. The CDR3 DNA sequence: TGTGCCAGCAGTGACCAAGGACAGGGACAGTATCAGCCCCAGCATTTT.

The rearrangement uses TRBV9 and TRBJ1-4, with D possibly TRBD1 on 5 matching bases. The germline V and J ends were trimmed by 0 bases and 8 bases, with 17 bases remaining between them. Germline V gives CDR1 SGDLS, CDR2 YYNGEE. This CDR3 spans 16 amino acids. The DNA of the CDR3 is TGTGCCAGCAGCGTAGGAGTCGGGGGATCGGGGGAAAAACTGTTTTTT. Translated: CASSVGVGGSGEKLFF. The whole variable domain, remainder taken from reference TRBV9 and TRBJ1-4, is DSGVTQTPKHLITATGQRVTLRCSPRSGDLSVYWYQQSLDQGLQFLIQYYNGEERAKGNILERFSAQQFPDLHSELNLSSLELGDSALYFCASSVGVGGSGEKLFFGSGTQLSVL.

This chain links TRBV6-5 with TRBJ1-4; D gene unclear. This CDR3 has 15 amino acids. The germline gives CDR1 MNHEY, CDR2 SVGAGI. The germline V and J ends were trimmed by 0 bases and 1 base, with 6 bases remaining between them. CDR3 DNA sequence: TGTGCCAGCAGTTACTCCCCCCGAACTAATGAAAAACTGTTTTTT. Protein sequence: CASSYSPRTNEKLFF.

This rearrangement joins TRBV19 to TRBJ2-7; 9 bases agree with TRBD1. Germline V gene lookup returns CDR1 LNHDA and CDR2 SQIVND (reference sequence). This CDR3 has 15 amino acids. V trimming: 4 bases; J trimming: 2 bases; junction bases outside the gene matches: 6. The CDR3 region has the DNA TGTGCCAGTAGTACGAGCTGGACAGGGGCCTACGAGCAGTACTTC. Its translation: CASSTSWTGAYEQYF.

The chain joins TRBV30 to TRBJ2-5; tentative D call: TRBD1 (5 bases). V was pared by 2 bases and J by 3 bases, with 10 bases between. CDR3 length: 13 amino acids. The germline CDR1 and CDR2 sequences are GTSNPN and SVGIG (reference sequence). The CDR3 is CAWSRQREETQYF. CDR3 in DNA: TGTGCCTGGAGTAGACAGAGAGAAGAGACCCAGTACTTC. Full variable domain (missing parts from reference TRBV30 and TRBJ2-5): SQTIHQWPATLVQPVGSPLSLECTVEGTSNPNLYWYRQAAGRGLQLLFYSVGIGQISSEVPQNLSASRPQDRQFILSSKKLLLSDSGFYLCAWSRQREETQYFGPGTRLLVL.